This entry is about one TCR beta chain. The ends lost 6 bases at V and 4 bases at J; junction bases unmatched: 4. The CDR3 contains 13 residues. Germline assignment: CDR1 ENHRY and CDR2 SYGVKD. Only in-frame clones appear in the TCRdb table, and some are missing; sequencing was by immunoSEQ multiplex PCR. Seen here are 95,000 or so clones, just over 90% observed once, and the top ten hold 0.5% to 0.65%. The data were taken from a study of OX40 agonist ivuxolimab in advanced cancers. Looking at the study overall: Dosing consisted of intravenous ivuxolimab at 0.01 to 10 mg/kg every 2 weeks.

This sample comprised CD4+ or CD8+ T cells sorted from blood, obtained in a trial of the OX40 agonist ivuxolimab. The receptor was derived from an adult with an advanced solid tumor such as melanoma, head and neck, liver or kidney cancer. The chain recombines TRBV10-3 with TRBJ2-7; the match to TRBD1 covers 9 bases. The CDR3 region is CAISRQGGYEQYF. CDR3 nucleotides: TGTGCCATCAGCAGACAGGGGGGGTACGAGCAGTACTTC.